These 20 T cell receptor beta chains were sequenced from one sample in a study of T cells in Graves' hyperthyroidism and ophthalmopathy. What was amplified from RNA transcripts were TCR beta CDR3 regions. A set of HTBI primers served as the primers for a first-round RT-PCR of the TCR CDR3. TCRdb used MiXCR to reprocess the multiplex PCR reads, holding one entry per CDR3 protein. The data contain about 270,000 distinct CDR3 sequences, about 20% of them singletons. The specimen was blood. The origin of the receptors is a man between 25 and 39 years old with Graves' ophthalmopathy.

The table lists this clonotype with a count of one. The chain joins TRBV5-1 to TRBJ2-7, with 7 bases identical to TRBD2. Germline loops: CDR1 SGHRS, CDR2 YFSETQ. The CDR3 has 15 residues. With V trimmed by 1 base and J by 4 bases, 8 bases remained unmatched. DNA of the CDR3: TGCGCCAGCAGCTTGAATAGCGGGCGCCAATACGAGCAGTACTTC. Its translation: CASSLNSGRQYEQYF.

This clonotype was seen a handful of times. The V call is TRBV29-1, the J call TRBJ1-2; 8 bases map to TRBD1. V shed 4 bases, J shed 5 bases, and the junction held 3 bases outside the gene matches. Germline V CDR1 and CDR2: SQVTM, ANQGSEA. This CDR3 comprises 12 residues. CDR3: CSVAQGAYGYTF. Written as DNA, the CDR3 is TGCAGCGTTGCGCAGGGGGCTTATGGCTACACCTTC. The full variable domain, in which reference TRBV29-1 and TRBJ1-2 provide the parts outside the CDR3, is SAVISQKPSRDICQRGTSLTIQCQVDSQVTMMFWYRQQPGQSLTLIATANQGSEATYESGFVIDKFPISRPNLTFSTLTVSNMSPEDSSIYLCSVAQGAYGYTFGSGTRLTVV.

This clonotype was counted many times. The chain combines TRBV12-5 with TRBJ2-7; D may be TRBD2 (6 bases). V was clipped by 0 bases and J by 4 bases, with 10 bases between them. The CDR3 loop spans 14 amino acids. Germline assignment: CDR1 LGHNT and CDR2 FRNRAP. CDR3 DNA: TGTGCTAGTGGTTTGGTGGAGGGTGAATACGAGCAGTACTTC. Translation gives CASGLVEGEYEQYF. The full variable domain, completed using reference TRBV12-5 and TRBJ2-7, is DARVTQTPRHKVTEMGQEVTMRCQPILGHNTVFWYRQTMMQGLELLAYFRNRAPLDDSGMPKDRFSAEMPDATLATLKIQPSEPRDSAVYFCASGLVEGEYEQYFGPGTRLTVT.

The genes are TRBV7-2 and TRBJ2-7; no clear D. Trimming stripped 1 base from V and 4 bases from J, with 5 bases between. CDR1 is SGHTA, CDR2 FQGNSA, per germline. The CDR3 runs 12 residues. The CDR3 nucleotides are TGTGCCAGCAGCTTAGTTTGGTACGAGCAGTACTTC. The encoded protein is CASSLVWYEQYF.

This clonotype was recorded a few times. The V and J genes are TRBV5-1 and TRBJ2-7, with 9 bases identical to TRBD2. V gave up 5 bases and J gave up 7 bases; unmatched junction bases: 7. The germline CDR1 and CDR2 sequences are SGHRS and YFSETQ. There are 13 residues in the CDR3. In nucleotides, the CDR3 is TGCGCCAGCAGAGGTAGCGGGAGAGGGGAGCAGTACTTC. It encodes CASRGSGRGEQYF.

V usage is TRBV12-3 or TRBV12-4 and J usage is TRBJ1-2; TRBD1 is a possible D gene (5 bases). With 6 bases removed from V and 4 bases from J, the gap between germline ends came to 15 bases. The CDR3 spans 14 residues. The CDR3 here is CASRRGQGSYGYTF. The CDR3 DNA sequence: TGTGCCAGCAGGAGAGGGCAGGGTTCCTATGGCTACACCTTC.

The genes are TRBV6-1 and TRBJ2-1; 10 bases are shared with TRBD2. The J segment lost 6 bases and the V segment lost 5 bases, leaving 10 bases of the junction unmatched. Germline values: CDR1 MNHNS, CDR2 SASEGT. This CDR3 has 16 residues. CDR3 residues: CASSPRGLAGANEQFF. CDR3 DNA sequence: TGTGCCAGCAGTCCAAGGGGGCTAGCGGGAGCCAATGAGCAGTTCTTC.

The CDR3 loop reads CASSLGKGSYEQYF. The CDR3 nucleotides read TGTGCCAGCTCACTCGGGAAGGGCTCCTACGAGCAGTACTTC. V is TRBV18 and J is TRBJ2-7, with TRBD2 as a possible D gene (5 bases). This CDR3 region has 14 residues. Trimming took off 4 bases at V and 0 bases at J, with 10 bases between the two ends. Germline CDR1 reads KGHSH; CDR2 reads LQKENI.

The rearrangement links TRBV7-9 to TRBJ2-6, with 7 bases that match TRBD1. This CDR3 has 20 residues. The germline gives CDR1 SEHNR, CDR2 FQNEAQ (reference sequence). Germline trimming cut 4 bases from V and 0 bases from J; bases unmatched to any gene: 15. This CDR3 reads CASSSMGNRGYHSGANVLTF. For the CDR3, the DNA is TGTGCCAGCAGCTCAATGGGGAACAGGGGCTATCACTCTGGGGCCAACGTCCTGACTTTC.

J is TRBJ2-7 and V is TRBV3-1; tentative D call: TRBD1 (6 bases). The germline gives CDR1 LGHDT, CDR2 YNNKEL (reference sequence). This CDR3 has 12 residues. V lost 5 bases and J 9 bases, leaving 14 bases between the germline ends. As DNA, the CDR3 is TGTGCCAGCAGCACAGGGTGGGAACCGCAGTACTTC. This gives the protein CASSTGWEPQYF.

This clonotype was counted a few times. The rearrangement links TRBV7-2 to TRBJ2-1, with 10 bases lining up with TRBD2. The V and J ends lost 5 bases and 10 bases, in that order; junction bases with no gene match: 2. Germline CDR1 SGHTA, CDR2 FQGNSA. The length of the CDR3 is 12 residues. The CDR3 reads CASSQLAGEQFF. CDR3 DNA: TGTGCCAGCAGCCAACTAGCGGGAGAGCAGTTCTTC.

The rearrangement uses TRBV12-3 or TRBV12-4 and TRBJ1-4, with D maybe TRBD1 (6 bases). Trimming cost V 6 bases and J 4 bases, with 12 bases left between them. This CDR3 comprises 14 residues. In nucleotides, the CDR3 is TGTGCCAGCAGAACCGGGACAAATAATGAAAAACTGTTTTTT. It codes for CASRTGTNNEKLFF.

The gene calls are TRBV12-5 and TRBJ2-5; maybe TRBD2 (6 bases). CDR3 size: 15 residues. Germline CDR1 LGHNT, CDR2 FRNRAP. Trimming stripped 8 bases from V and 4 bases from J, with 20 bases between. The CDR3: CASSAELAVRETQYF. As DNA, the CDR3 is TGTGCTAGTAGTGCCGAATTAGCGGTGAGAGAGACCCAGTACTTC.

V gene TRBV3-1 combines with J gene TRBJ1-2; unclear D gene. Germline assignment: CDR1 LGHDT and CDR2 YNNKEL (reference sequence). The CDR3 totals 13 residues. Trimming cost V 6 bases and J 3 bases, with 11 bases left between them. The CDR3 sequence is CASSELRDYGYTF. The CDR3 DNA reads TGTGCCAGCAGTGAACTTCGAGACTATGGCTACACCTTC.

The chain is built from TRBV20-1 and TRBJ2-5, with TRBD1 matching over 8 bases. The CDR3 length is 12 residues. Germline CDR1 DFQATT, CDR2 SNEGSKA (reference sequence). V dropped 2 bases and J dropped 6; count of bases not matched to a gene: 2. The DNA for the CDR3 is TGCAGTGCTAGAAGCAGGGGGCAGACCCAGTACTTC. Protein: CSARSRGQTQYF.

The J gene is TRBJ2-7, the V gene TRBV9; 7 nucleotides agree with TRBD2. CDR3 length equals 14 residues. Unmatched junction bases numbered 4, after V lost 2 bases and J lost 2 bases. CDR1 and CDR2 from the germline V gene are SGDLS and YYNGEE. The CDR3 DNA is TGTGCCAGCAGCGTCAGGGACTATACCTACGAGCAGTACTTC. It yields the protein CASSVRDYTYEQYF.

This clonotype was counted ten times or more. The rearrangement joins TRBV7-8 to TRBJ1-2; 9 bases align to TRBD1. The germline CDR1 and CDR2 sequences are SGHVS and FQNEAQ. V trimming: 8 bases; J trimming: 6 bases; junction bases outside the gene matches: 10. This CDR3 spans 14 amino acids. CDR3 sequence (DNA): TGTGCCAGCTCGAGTGGGGGACAGGGAGATGGCTACACCTTC. Residues: CASSSGGQGDGYTF. The full variable domain, with the rest looked up from reference TRBV7-8 and TRBJ1-2, is GAGVSQSPRYKVAKRGQDVALRCDPISGHVSLFWYQQALGQGPEFLTYFQNEAQLDKSGLPSDRFFAERPEGSVSTLKIQRTQQEDSAVYLCASSSGGQGDGYTFGSGTRLTVV.

This clonotype was detected a few times. The junction and the germline gene differ at one end; a read error may be behind it. This chain links TRBV30 with TRBJ1-5; possible D gene TRBD1, 5 bases. The CDR3 covers 13 residues. Germline loops: CDR1 GTSNPN, CDR2 SVGIG (reference sequence). The CDR3 DNA sequence: TGTGCCCGGAGTGTGTCGGGGGATCAGCCCCAGCATTTT. Translation: CARSVSGDQPQHF.

J is TRBJ2-3 and V is TRBV7-8, with D possibly matching TRBD2 (7 bases). CDR1 SGHVS and CDR2 FQNEAQ come from the germline V gene. The CDR3 consists of 16 residues. With 3 bases removed from V and 4 bases from J, the gap between germline ends came to 17 bases. The CDR3 nucleotides read TGTGCCAGCAGCTTCGCTAGCGGAGGGGGGCCAGATACGCAGTATTTT. Protein sequence: CASSFASGGGPDTQYF.

Many counts were recorded for this clonotype. The chain joins TRBV11-2 to TRBJ2-7; TRBD1 agrees at 11 bases. V was clipped by 3 bases and J by 4 bases; unmatched bases: 5. Germline V gene lookup returns CDR1 SGHAT and CDR2 FQNNGV. The CDR3 has 15 amino acids. CDR3 nucleotide sequence: TGTGCCAGCAGCTTCGGGACAGGGGGAGGTTACGAGCAGTACTTC. This encodes CASSFGTGGGYEQYF.